These T cell receptor beta chains were read from a single sample in a study of early T cells in non-severe SARS-CoV-2 infection. TCRdb re-called the 5' RACE reads through MiXCR, storing one row per CDR3 protein. The table includes tens of thousands of distinct CDR3 sequences, 5.5% to 6.5% detected once. The specimen was whole blood. The receptors were sampled from an adult who was a healthcare worker with PCR-confirmed SARS-CoV-2 infection or an uninfected control (not recorded which). Each CDR3 is given with its conserved first and last residue. Clone size is shown for a subset of rows, as once, few, many or a class of expanded clone.

>TRBV20-1|-|TRBJ1-5
CSARGAQGSNQPQHF
>TRBV12-3/TRBV12-4|few|TRBJ2-1
CASTHGTRSYNEQFF
>TRBV29-1|many|TRBJ2-7
CSVASLQGNEQYF
>TRBV20-1|few|TRBJ2-7
CSARDRSSSYEQYF
>TRBV10-1|-|TRBJ2-7
CASSPGGLQVYEQYF
>TRBV3-1|many|TRBJ1-2
CASSQLGDYGYTF
>TRBV28|-|TRBJ2-2
CASSFLNTGELFF
>TRBV10-3|many|TRBJ1-2
CAINPGGHYGYTF
>TRBV11-2|few|TRBJ2-3
CASSLGRGGTDTQYF
>TRBV5-5|-|TRBJ2-5
CASSLREYQETQYF
>TRBV3-1|many|TRBJ1-6
CASSPDSGNSPLHF
>TRBV12-3/TRBV12-4|few|TRBJ2-1
CASSKVGAGYNEQFF
>TRBV5-1|many|TRBJ2-2
CASSSGQDTGELFF
>TRBV10-3|many|TRBJ1-1
CATFGGMNTEAFF
>TRBV7-9|many|TRBJ2-1
CASSFQDSYNEQFF
>TRBV20-1|few|TRBJ2-7
CSASPGPHKEQYF
>TRBV12-3/TRBV12-4|many|TRBJ2-5
CASSYLAGGLRQETQYF